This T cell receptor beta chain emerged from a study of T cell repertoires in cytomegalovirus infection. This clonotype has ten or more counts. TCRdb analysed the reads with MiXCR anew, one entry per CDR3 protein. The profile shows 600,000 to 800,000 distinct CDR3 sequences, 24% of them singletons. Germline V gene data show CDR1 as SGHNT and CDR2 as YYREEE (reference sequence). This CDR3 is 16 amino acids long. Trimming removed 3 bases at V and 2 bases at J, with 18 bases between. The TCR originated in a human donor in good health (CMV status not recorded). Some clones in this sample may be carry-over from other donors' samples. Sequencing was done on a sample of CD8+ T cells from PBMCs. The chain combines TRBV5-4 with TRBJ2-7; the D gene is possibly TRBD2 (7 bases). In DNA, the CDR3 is TGTGCCAGCAGCTCAAAGAACAGGGAGGGGACCTACGAGCAGTACTTC. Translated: CASSSKNREGTYEQYF.